This TCR beta chain emerged from a study of kidney transplant recipient with SARS-CoV-2 infection. This clonotype was observed many times. A single record per CDR3 protein comes from TCRdb applying MiXCR to the reads. This table has roughly 250,000 distinct CDR3 sequences, 29% appearing once. Germline V gene sequence: CDR1 SGHAT, CDR2 FQDESV (reference sequence). The CDR3 loop spans 17 amino acids. Trimming pared 5 bases from V and 4 bases from J, leaving 23 bases between. V and J are TRBV11-1 and TRBJ1-2; D gene ambiguous. The starting material was a blood sample, obtained at baseline and on day 111 from a kidney transplant recipient. This receptor was obtained from a male patient aged 30 to 39 who had COVID-19 and was a kidney transplant recipient. A share of the T cells may be of graft donor origin. The DNA for the CDR3 is TGTGCCAGCAGCAAGTTGAATAAGGCTGGAAAGACCTATGGCTACACCTTC. As protein: CASSKLNKAGKTYGYTF. Full variable domain (rest looked up from reference TRBV11-1 and TRBJ1-2): EAEVAQSPRYKITEKSQAVAFWCDPISGHATLYWYRQILGQGPELLVQFQDESVVDDSQLPKDRFSAERLKGVDSTLKIQPAELGDSAMYLCASSKLNKAGKTYGYTFGSGTRLTVV.